The text below deals with one T cell receptor beta chain. Its matching antigen is unknown. This record comes from a study of shared clonotypes between healthy human individuals. Findings and limits, study-wide: Clonotypes which were not shared had lower generation probabilities than clonotypes that all four donors shared.

Here immunoSEQ multiplex PCR was the method, and the copy in TCRdb shows in-frame clones only, minus some. The sample contains a few million clones, 93% of which appear only once. Deletions cut 0 bases from V and 6 bases from J, with 14 bases between. Germline CDR1 reads SGHAT; CDR2 reads FQNNGV. The length of the CDR3 is 15 residues. The V and J genes are TRBV11-2 and TRBJ1-1, with D uncertain. Sequencing was performed on naive CD4+ T cells from PBMCs. Indicated subset: CD45RA+ positively selected. The origin of this receptor is a man aged 18 to 29 in good health. Some clones in this sample may be carry-over from other donors' samples. The CDR3 loop is CASSLDLGPQAEAFF. The CDR3 DNA sequence: TGTGCCAGCAGCTTAGATTTAGGTCCTCAGGCTGAAGCTTTCTTT. The full variable domain, in which reference TRBV11-2 and TRBJ1-1 provide the parts outside the CDR3, is EAGVAQSPRYKIIEKRQSVAFWCNPISGHATLYWYQQILGQGPKLLIQFQNNGVVDDSQLPKDRFSAERLKGVDSTLKIQPAKLEDSAVYLCASSLDLGPQAEAFFGQGTRLTVV.